The clone carrying this TCR beta chain was picked up many times. The antigen is unknown. The sample is drawn from a study of regulatory T cells in long-lasting Graves disease. Regarding time point: newly diagnosed GD, antithyroid drugs for less than 3 months. PBMC RNA was the source of the TCR library. Arm-PCR of CDR3 regions and iRepertoire HTBI primers were used to build TCR beta libraries. In TCRdb, the multiplex PCR reads were re-called with MiXCR into one record per CDR3 protein. Counted here are some 340,000 distinct CDR3 sequences, about an eighth occurring once; the ten biggest clones make up approximately 20%. Whole-study findings and limits: Persistent patients shared more public clonotypes (approximately 2,900) than new patients (approximately 1,000).

V dropped 5 bases and J dropped 1; count of bases not matched to a gene: 15. This CDR3 region has 19 residues. Germline V lookup: CDR1 SGHTA, CDR2 FQGTGA. This sample was also put to use in a study of T cells in Graves' hyperthyroidism and ophthalmopathy. That paper states: When the TCR CDR3 underwent first-round RT-PCR, the HTBI primer set was used.

The rearrangement links TRBV7-3 to TRBJ1-1; 11 nucleotides agree with TRBD1. This specimen consisted of peripheral blood mononuclear cells (PBMCs), obtained at new diagnosis, from a patient treated with antithyroid drugs. The source is a woman aged 18-30 years with Graves disease. CDR3 nucleotides: TGTGCCAGCAGCGAGTGGACAGGGGGCGACCATTTTACGAACACTGAAGCTTTCTTT. It is translated as CASSEWTGGDHFTNTEAFF.